This T cell receptor (beta chain) emerged from a study of cytomegalovirus exposure and HLA in healthy donors. The CDR3 runs to 19 residues. Germline CDR1 reads MNHNS; CDR2 reads SASEGT. V lost 2 bases and J lost 0, with 20 bases in between. Some clones are missing from TCRdb's copy, which holds only in-frame ones; the method was immunoSEQ multiplex PCR. The sample lists some 150,000 clones, about 95% occurring once. The clonotype comes from a man aged 18 to 29 in good health and CMV-seropositive. The rearrangement uses TRBV6-1 and TRBJ2-1; D not resolved. Specimen: PBMCs. The CDR3 region is CASSELSVVIPLSYNEQFF. The CDR3 DNA follows: TGTGCCAGCAGTGAACTCAGTGTGGTGATCCCCCTCTCCTACAATGAGCAGTTCTTC.